A selection of T cell receptor beta chains follows, all from one sample in a study of blood T cell repertoires in COVID-19. Method: immunoSEQ multiplex PCR; TCRdb's copy keeps in-frame clones and lacks some. Here the sample spans about 180,000 clones, about 88% being singletons. The sequencing input was peripheral blood. All receptors come from a woman in her 30s with active or convalescent COVID-19. The CDR3 runs from the conserved cysteine through the conserved F or W. The D gene is left open where the match is weak. The listing skips clone size in some rows; elsewhere it reads once, few, many or a size class.

>TRBV6-1|TRBJ2-4|.|.|17
TGTGCCAGCAGTGAAGATTTCGGGGGTTTAGCCAAAAACATTCAGTACTTC
CASSEDFGGLAKNIQYF
>TRBV11-3|TRBJ2-5|.|.|15
TGTGCCAGCAGCTTAGACGGGGGGCAACGGGAGACCCAGTACTTC
CASSLDGGQRETQYF
>TRBV10-3|TRBJ2-7|.|TRBD1|14
TGTGCCATCAGGAACGACAGGGGGACCTACGAGCAGTACTTC
CAIRNDRGTYEQYF
>TRBV2|TRBJ1-1|.|.|13
TGTGCCGGGTCGACAGGAGAGAACACTGAAGCTTTCTTT
CAGSTGENTEAFF
>TRBV25-1|TRBJ1-2|.|TRBD1|15
TGTGCCAGCAGTGATAGGACAGGGGCTAACTATGGCTACACCTTC
CASSDRTGANYGYTF
>TRBV27|TRBJ1-5|few|.|17
TGTGCCAGCAGTCCGCGAGTGGTTTCAAAGAGCAATCAGCCCCAGCATTTT
CASSPRVVSKSNQPQHF
>TRBV11-2|TRBJ2-2|.|.|15
TGTGCCAGCAGCTTAGATCGGGCGAACACCGGGGAGCTGTTTTTT
CASSLDRANTGELFF
>TRBV7-9|TRBJ1-1|.|.|13
TGTGCCCTCGATCAGGGCGGTGGTTGGGAAGCTTTCTTT
CALDQGGGWEAFF
>TRBV7-6|TRBJ1-3|.|.|18
TGTGCCAGCAGCTTAGGTGCCCACGACAGCTACTCTGGAAACACCATATATTTT
CASSLGAHDSYSGNTIYF
>TRBV18|TRBJ2-7|.|.|12
TGTGCCAGCTCAGTTGACATCTACGAGCAGTACTTC
CASSVDIYEQYF
>TRBV29-1|TRBJ2-1|once|TRBD2|14
TGCAGCGTTGAAGAAACGCTAGCGGGGGGGTCTGGGTTCTTC
CSVEETLAGGSGFF
>TRBV28|TRBJ2-7|many|.|15
TGTGCCAGCAGCCCCGGCACAATGGGCTTTTACGAGCAGTACTTC
CASSPGTMGFYEQYF
>TRBV28|TRBJ2-7|once|.|15
TGTGCCAGCAGTTTGGTGGGACTCTCTCCCTACGAGCAGTACTTC
CASSLVGLSPYEQYF
>TRBV18|TRBJ2-5|.|TRBD2|12
TGTGCCAGCTCTCTAGAAGGGACTAGCGTCGACTTC
CASSLEGTSVDF
>TRBV7-6|TRBJ2-3|once|TRBD2|16
TGTGCCAGCAGCTCCGGGACTAGCGGGAGTAGGAATACGCAGTATTTT
CASSSGTSGSRNTQYF
>TRBV7-9|TRBJ1-5|.|TRBD1|15
TGTGCCAGCAGCTTGGGATGGGACAGTTGGGAGCCCCAGCATTTT
CASSLGWDSWEPQHF
>TRBV18|TRBJ1-1|.|.|16
TGTGCCAGCTCATTCTATGCCAGGTCTGGGAACACTGAAGCTTTCTTT
CASSFYARSGNTEAFF
>TRBV9|TRBJ2-5|.|.|15
TGTGCCAGCAGCGTAGGGGGTTTCTCAGGGGAGACCCAGTACTTC
CASSVGGFSGETQYF
>TRBV7-9|TRBJ1-2|few|TRBD1|14
TGTGCCAGCAGCTCGGGACAGGGTCTCTATGGCTACACCTTC
CASSSGQGLYGYTF
>TRBV27|TRBJ1-6|.|TRBD1|13
TGTGCCAGCAGCCGCGACAGGGGATCACCCCTCCACTTT
CASSRDRGSPLHF
>TRBV29-1|TRBJ2-2|.|.|15
TGCAGCGCGAAAAAACCAGGGGAGAACACCGGGGAGCTGTTTTTT
CSAKKPGENTGELFF
>TRBV19|TRBJ1-1|.|TRBD1|14
TGTGCCAGTAGTTTCAGACAGGGCTCCACTGAAGCTTTCTTT
CASSFRQGSTEAFF
>TRBV19|TRBJ2-7|.|.|14
TGTGCCAGTAGTATAGCCCTCGGGTCCTACGAGCAGTACTTC
CASSIALGSYEQYF
>TRBV3-1/TRBV3-2|TRBJ1-5|.|.|14
TGTGCCAGCAGCCAAGTTAACGGAGATCAGCCCCAGCATTTT
CASSQVNGDQPQHF
>TRBV9|TRBJ2-5|.|TRBD2|15
TGTGCCAGCAGCGTAGATGGGAGGGGAGAAGAGACCCAGTACTTC
CASSVDGRGEETQYF
>TRBV28|TRBJ2-5|.|.|13
TGTGCCAGCAGTTTTCGCCAGGGTGAGACCCAGTACTTC
CASSFRQGETQYF
>TRBV19|TRBJ1-1|.|TRBD1|17
TGTGCCAGTAGTCCGGGGACAGGGGGGGAAATGAACACTGAAGCTTTCTTT
CASSPGTGGEMNTEAFF
>TRBV5-4|TRBJ2-7|.|.|15
TGTGCCAGCAGCCCGGGGGGCGGGAGAAGCTACGAGCAGTACTTC
CASSPGGGRSYEQYF
>TRBV18|TRBJ1-2|.|TRBD1|14
TGTGCCAGCTCACTTAATACAGGGGAGTATGGCTACACCTTC
CASSLNTGEYGYTF
>TRBV21-1|TRBJ1-3|.|.|19
TGTGCCAGCAGCCCCCGCTGCCGTCGACAGGGGGCAGGAGGAAACACCATATATTTT
CASSPRCRRQGAGGNTIYF
>TRBV27|TRBJ1-4|.|TRBD1|16
TGTGCCAGCAGTCCCCTCGGACAGGGGGCATATGAAAAACTGTTTTTT
CASSPLGQGAYEKLFF
>TRBV7-4|TRBJ2-4|.|TRBD2|15
TGTGCCACCCACTTGACTAGCGACACCAAAAACATTCAGTACTTC
CATHLTSDTKNIQYF
>TRBV3-1/TRBV3-2|TRBJ2-1|.|TRBD2|15
TGTGCCAGCAGCCAAGACCGAAGCGGGGATGATGAGCAGTTCTTC
CASSQDRSGDDEQFF
>TRBV7-6|TRBJ1-2|.|.|15
TGTGCCAGCAGCTTAAGGAGGAATTCCATTTATGGCTACACCTTC
CASSLRRNSIYGYTF
>TRBV5-8|TRBJ1-5|.|TRBD1|16
TGTGCCAGCAGCACGGGGACAGGGATGGGCAATCAGCCCCAGCATTTT
CASSTGTGMGNQPQHF
>TRBV28|TRBJ2-7|few|.|15
TGTGCCAGCAGCGACCTGACGGGACACCCCTACGAGCAGTACTTC
CASSDLTGHPYEQYF
>TRBV2|TRBJ1-5|few|TRBD1|14
TGTGCCAGCAGGGGACAGATTAGCAATCAGCCCCAGCATTTT
CASRGQISNQPQHF
>TRBV29-1|TRBJ2-1|.|TRBD1|14
TGCAGCGGGATGCCGGGACAGGGTAAGAATGAGCAGTTCTTC
CSGMPGQGKNEQFF
>TRBV27|TRBJ2-7|once|TRBD2|13
TGTGCCAGCAGGGGGGGGTCCTACTACGAGCAGTACTTC
CASRGGSYYEQYF
>TRBV6-2/TRBV6-3|TRBJ2-1|few|TRBD2|16
TGTGCCAGCAGTTACCCGAGCGGGGGGGCCCGCAATGAGCAGTTCTTC
CASSYPSGGARNEQFF
>TRBV19|TRBJ1-1|.|.|14
TGTGCCAGTAACTATTTGGCGGGGAACACTGAAGCTTTCTTT
CASNYLAGNTEAFF
>TRBV5-6|TRBJ1-2|.|.|17
TGTGCCAGCAGCCGTAAGGGTACGACGGAGGAGAGAAGCGGCTACACCTTC
CASSRKGTTEERSGYTF